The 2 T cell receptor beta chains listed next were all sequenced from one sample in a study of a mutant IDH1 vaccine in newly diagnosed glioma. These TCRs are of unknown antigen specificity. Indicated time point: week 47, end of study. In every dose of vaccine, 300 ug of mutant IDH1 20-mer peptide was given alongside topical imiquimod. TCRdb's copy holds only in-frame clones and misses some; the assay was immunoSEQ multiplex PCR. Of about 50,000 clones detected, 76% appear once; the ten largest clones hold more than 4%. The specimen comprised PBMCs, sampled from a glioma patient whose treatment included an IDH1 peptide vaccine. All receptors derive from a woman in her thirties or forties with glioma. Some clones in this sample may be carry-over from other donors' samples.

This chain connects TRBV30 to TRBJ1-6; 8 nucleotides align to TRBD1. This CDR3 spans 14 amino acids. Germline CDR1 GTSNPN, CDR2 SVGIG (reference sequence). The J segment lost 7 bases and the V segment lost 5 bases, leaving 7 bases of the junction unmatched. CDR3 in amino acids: CAWRMTGDNSPLHF. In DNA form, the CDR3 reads TGTGCCTGGCGAATGACAGGGGACAATTCACCCCTCCACTTT.

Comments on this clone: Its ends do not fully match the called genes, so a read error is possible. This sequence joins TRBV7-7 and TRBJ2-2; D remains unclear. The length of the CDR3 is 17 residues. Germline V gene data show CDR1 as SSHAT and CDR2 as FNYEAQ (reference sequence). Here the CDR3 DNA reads TGTGCTAGCAGCTTTGCTAGAGGTACAGCCTCGACCGGGGAGCTGTTTTTT. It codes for CASSFARGTASTGELFF.